Presented here are 22 T cell receptor beta chains from one specimen sequenced in a study of cytomegalovirus exposure and HLA in healthy donors. The PCR made use of 60 Vbeta and 13 Jbeta primers. Assay: immunoSEQ multiplex PCR; the TCRdb copy retains only in-frame clones and omits some. The data contain 55,000 to 70,000 clones, about four fifths of them seen just once; the ten biggest clones take up 3.5% to 4%. Sequencing used PBMCs. These receptors were obtained from a woman aged 40 to 50 in good health and CMV-seronegative.

This clone was found a few times. The chain uses TRBV6-1 and TRBJ2-1, with TRBD1 identical over 9 bases. The V gene end was trimmed by 7 bases and the J gene end by 1 base; junction bases not matched to a gene: 5. Germline V gene lookup returns CDR1 MNHNS and CDR2 SASEGT. This CDR3 is 15 amino acids long. The CDR3 protein is CASNTGGGSYNEQFF. DNA of the CDR3: TGTGCCAGCAACACAGGGGGCGGTTCCTACAATGAGCAGTTCTTC.

Details on this clone: At the DNA level, this CDR3 is encoded by other sequences in the same sample as well. The chain employs TRBV27 and TRBJ2-7, with D perhaps matching TRBD1 (6 bases). The germline CDR1 and CDR2 sequences are MNHEY and SMNVEV (reference sequence). V lost 5 bases and J 4 bases, leaving 21 bases between the germline ends. The CDR3 sequence is 16 residues long. CDR3 in amino acids: CASSRIPSRDNYEQYF. CDR3 coding DNA: TGTGCCAGCAGTCGGATCCCATCCCGGGACAATTACGAGCAGTACTTC.

About this clone itself: The identical CDR3 is also encoded by other nucleotide sequences in the sample. The rearrangement uses TRBV28 and TRBJ1-2; D not resolved. The CDR3 totals 14 residues. The germline V and J ends were trimmed by 3 bases and 5 bases, with 13 bases remaining between them. In germline, CDR1 is MDHEN, CDR2 SYDVKM. CDR3 DNA: TGTGCCAGCAGTTTCGGGAGTACGCTGTATGGCTACACCTTC. Translating it yields CASSFGSTLYGYTF.

The V gene is TRBV28, the J gene TRBJ2-3; 7 nucleotides align to TRBD2. The CDR3 covers 15 residues. Per germline, CDR1 MDHEN and CDR2 SYDVKM. The J segment lost 6 bases and the V segment lost 3 bases, leaving 9 bases of the junction unmatched. The CDR3 DNA reads TGTGCCAGCAGTTTTGCCGGGAGGACAACGGATACGCAGTATTTT. This gives the protein CASSFAGRTTDTQYF.

This sequence joins TRBV5-1 and TRBJ2-5; 7 nucleotides match TRBD1. After removal of 3 bases from V and 2 bases from J, the junction contained 10 bases not matched to a gene. The CDR3 contains 16 residues. CDR1 and CDR2 (germline): SGHRS, YFSETQ. The CDR3, as DNA: TGCGCCAGCAGCTCCCAAACCAGCAGGGGGCAAGAGACCCAGTACTTC. Its protein product is CASSSQTSRGQETQYF.

This clone was observed a single time. This rearrangement joins TRBV2 to TRBJ2-7, with D perhaps TRBD2 (6 bases). V lost 6 bases and J 2 bases, leaving 20 bases between the germline ends. Germline V gene data show CDR1 as SNHLY and CDR2 as FYNNEI. The CDR3 covers 16 residues. The chain's CDR3 is CASSQYSVGEAYEQYF. CDR3 nucleotides: TGTGCCAGCAGCCAATATAGCGTCGGGGAGGCCTACGAGCAGTACTTC.

The V and J genes are TRBV27 and TRBJ2-1, with 8 positions matching TRBD1. Losses at the gene ends were 2 bases for V and 2 bases for J; bases not matched to a gene: 11. The germline V gene encodes CDR1 MNHEY and CDR2 SMNVEV (reference sequence). The length of the CDR3 is 18 residues. CDR3 DNA sequence: TGTGCCAGCAGTTTACCGAAGGACAGGGTGCCTGCCTACAATGAGCAGTTCTTC. The encoded protein is CASSLPKDRVPAYNEQFF.

The V call is TRBV5-1, the J call TRBJ2-2; D perhaps matches TRBD1 (5 bases). CDR3 length: 14 residues. Germline CDR1 SGHRS, CDR2 YFSETQ. Trimming cost V 4 bases and J 1 base, with 8 bases left between them. This chain's CDR3 is CASSPTENTGELFF. CDR3 sequence (DNA): TGCGCCAGCAGCCCGACAGAGAACACCGGGGAGCTGTTTTTT.

The V and J genes are TRBV5-4 and TRBJ2-1; TRBD2 matches at 8 bases. The CDR3 has 15 residues. The germline gives CDR1 SGHNT, CDR2 YYREEE (reference sequence). The ends lost 0 bases at V and 9 bases at J; junction bases unmatched: 8. The CDR3 spells CASSLAREGRGEQFF. For the CDR3, the DNA is TGTGCCAGCAGCTTGGCACGGGAGGGCCGGGGTGAGCAGTTCTTC.

This clone was found once. The CDR3 DNA is TGTGCCGTAGAAGGTAAGGACGCCGGGACTTCGCCGTATGAGCAGTTCTTC. Protein sequence: CAVEGKDAGTSPYEQFF. This chain uses TRBV28 with TRBJ2-1, with a tentative D call TRBD2 (6 bases). Trimming removed 11 bases at V and 8 bases at J, with 31 bases between. This CDR3 has 17 amino acids. Looked up from germline, CDR1 is MDHEN and CDR2 is SYDVKM.

The chain joins TRBV29-1 to TRBJ2-1; 10 bases fit TRBD1. Germline CDR1 SQVTM, CDR2 ANQGSEA. V shed 5 bases, J shed 8 bases, and the junction held 3 bases outside the gene matches. The CDR3 totals 12 residues. The CDR3 protein is CSVTTGGDEQFF. Here the CDR3 DNA reads TGCAGCGTTACGACAGGGGGCGATGAGCAGTTCTTC.

The chain is built from TRBV6-5 and TRBJ1-5; D perhaps matches TRBD1 (5 bases). V lost 6 bases, J lost 2 bases, and 8 bases lay in between. The CDR3 runs 13 residues. Germline values: CDR1 MNHEY, CDR2 SVGAGI. CDR3: CASRGPGNQPQHF. As DNA, the CDR3 is TGTGCCAGCAGGGGGCCAGGCAATCAGCCCCAGCATTTT.

The chain recombines TRBV4-2 with TRBJ2-1, with 10 bases aligning to TRBD2. V trimming: 0 bases; J trimming: 5 bases; junction bases outside the gene matches: 10. The CDR3 has 18 residues. Germline CDR1 and CDR2: LGHNA and YNFKEQ. CDR3 nucleotides: TGTGCCAGCAGCCAAGACCGGGCGACTAGCGGGTACCACAATGAGCAGTTCTTC. Protein: CASSQDRATSGYHNEQFF.

This clone has a handful of counts. J is TRBJ2-1 and V is TRBV10-3; TRBD1 aligns across 9 bases. The CDR3 contains 15 residues. Germline assignment: CDR1 ENHRY and CDR2 SYGVKD. With V trimmed by 0 bases and J by 8 bases, 5 bases remained unmatched. In DNA, the CDR3 is TGTGCCATCAGTGAGTCGCGACAGGGGGTCGATGAGCAGTTCTTC. It specifies CAISESRQGVDEQFF.

The chain employs TRBV4-2 and TRBJ2-1; 8 nucleotides match TRBD2. The V and J ends lost 7 bases and 9 bases, in that order; junction bases with no gene match: 14. The CDR3 extends over 15 amino acids. The germline V gene has CDR1 LGHNA and CDR2 YNFKEQ. CDR3 amino acids: CASTPQHSGKSEQFF. Here the CDR3 DNA reads TGTGCCAGCACCCCTCAACATAGCGGGAAGTCTGAGCAGTTCTTC.

The V call is TRBV5-1, the J call TRBJ1-1; 8 bases match TRBD1. CDR1 is SGHRS, CDR2 YFSETQ, per germline. V dropped 1 base and J dropped 4; count of bases not matched to a gene: 3. The CDR3 totals 14 residues. The CDR3 DNA follows: TGCGCCAGCAGCTTGTTTGACAGGGGCACTGAAGCTTTCTTT. Its translation: CASSLFDRGTEAFF.

The rearrangement joins TRBV4-2 to TRBJ2-2, with 7 bases that match TRBD2. In germline, CDR1 is LGHNA, CDR2 YNFKEQ. The CDR3 is made up of 14 amino acids. The ends lost 5 bases at V and 5 bases at J; junction bases unmatched: 5. The CDR3 spells CASSTGLLTGELFF. DNA of the CDR3: TGTGCCAGCAGCACGGGACTACTTACCGGGGAGCTGTTTTTT.

This chain links TRBV7-2 with TRBJ2-7; 10 bases map to TRBD1. Germline V gives CDR1 SGHTA, CDR2 FQGNSA. The length of the CDR3 is 14 residues. V lost 5 bases to trimming and J lost 7 bases; unmatched junction nucleotides: 8. The CDR3 spells CASSVLGTGEEQYF. The DNA for the CDR3 is TGTGCCAGCAGCGTCCTCGGGACAGGGGAAGAGCAGTACTTC.

This clone was observed a few times. The chain joins TRBV6-5 to TRBJ1-1; no firm D call. V lost 10 bases and J lost 12, with 21 bases in between. The V gene's germline CDR1 is MNHEY and CDR2 SVGAGI. The CDR3 has 12 amino acids. The CDR3 loop reads CATMKGDPGTFF. For the CDR3, the DNA is TGTGCCACCATGAAAGGAGACCCCGGGACTTTCTTT.

This rearrangement joins TRBV27 to TRBJ2-5; 10 nucleotides agree with TRBD2. The J segment lost 5 bases and the V segment lost 6 bases, leaving 9 bases of the junction unmatched. CDR1 is MNHEY and CDR2 is SMNVEV in the germline V gene (reference sequence). CDR3 length: 15 residues. DNA for the CDR3: TGTGCCAGCAGCTACCTAGCGGGGGCTATGGAGACCCAGTACTTC. It translates to CASSYLAGAMETQYF.

V is TRBV19 and J is TRBJ1-1; TRBD1 aligns across 8 bases. The CDR3 consists of 14 residues. Germline V lookup: CDR1 LNHDA, CDR2 SQIVND (reference sequence). With 10 bases clipped from V and 1 base from J, the junction kept 8 bases outside the gene matches. The CDR3 here is CAIRGQDKNTEAFF. The CDR3 DNA is TGTGCCATTCGGGGACAGGATAAGAACACTGAAGCTTTCTTT.

The V call is TRBV6-1, the J call TRBJ1-5, with TRBD1 matching 9 bases. Germline values: CDR1 MNHNS, CDR2 SASEGT. The CDR3 is 15 amino acids. V lost 7 bases, J lost 2 bases, and 6 bases stayed unmatched. CDR3 bases: TGTGCCAGCAAACTACAGGGGGCAGGCAATCAGCCCCAGCATTTT. This translates into CASKLQGAGNQPQHF.